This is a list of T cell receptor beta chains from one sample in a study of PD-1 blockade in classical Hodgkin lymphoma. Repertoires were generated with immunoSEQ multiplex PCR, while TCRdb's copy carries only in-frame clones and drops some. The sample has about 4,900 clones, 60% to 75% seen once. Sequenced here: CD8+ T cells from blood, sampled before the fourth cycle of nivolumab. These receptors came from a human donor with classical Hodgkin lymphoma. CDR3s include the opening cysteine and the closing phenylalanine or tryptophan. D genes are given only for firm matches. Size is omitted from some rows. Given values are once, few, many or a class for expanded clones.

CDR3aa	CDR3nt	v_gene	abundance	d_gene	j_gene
CASSTGLPYEQYF	TGTGCCAGCAGCACAGGACTTCCATACGAGCAGTACTTC	TRBV11-2	NA	NA	TRBJ2-7
CASNRDSNWEQYF	TGTGCCAGCAACCGGGACAGTAATTGGGAGCAGTACTTC	TRBV28	NA	TRBD1	TRBJ2-7
CASKGIGNTIYF	TGTGCCAGCAAGGGGATTGGAAACACCATATATTTT	TRBV25-1	NA	NA	TRBJ1-3
CASSLDGGRGNYGYTF	TGTGCCAGCAGCTTAGATGGGGGCCGTGGGAACTATGGCTACACCTTC	TRBV7-9	NA	NA	TRBJ1-2
CASSLFFLEGHLNYGYTF	TGTGCCAGCAGCTTATTTTTTTTGGAAGGACACCTCAACTATGGCTACACCTTC	TRBV7-9	NA	NA	TRBJ1-2
CASSGSRVNEQFF	TGTGCCAGCAGCGGGAGTCGTGTAAATGAGCAGTTCTTC	TRBV7-2	NA	NA	TRBJ2-1
CASSFPVQGKNIQYF	TGTGCCAGCAGCTTTCCGGTACAGGGAAAAAACATTCAGTACTTC	TRBV7-9	NA	NA	TRBJ2-4
CASSQVVSSYNEQFF	TGCGCCAGCAGCCAAGTTGTGAGCTCCTACAATGAGCAGTTCTTC	TRBV4-1	once	NA	TRBJ2-1
CASSLSLANEQFF	TGTGCCAGCAGTTTATCGTTGGCGAATGAGCAGTTCTTC	TRBV27	NA	NA	TRBJ2-1
CASSWSSYEQYF	TGTGCCAGCAGCTGGAGCTCCTACGAGCAGTACTTC	TRBV5-5	once	NA	TRBJ2-7
CASRNPSGAEQYF	TGTGCCAGCAGAAATCCATCAGGGGCCGAGCAGTACTTC	TRBV6-1	NA	NA	TRBJ2-7
CASSLGRGYGAYEQYF	TGTGCCAGCAGCTTAGGCCGGGGGTATGGGGCCTACGAGCAGTACTTC	TRBV11-2	NA	NA	TRBJ2-7
CASSFSNEQYF	TGTGCCAGCAGTTTCTCTAACGAGCAGTACTTC	TRBV6-1	NA	NA	TRBJ2-7
CASSVRERGGYEQYF	TGCGCCAGCAGCGTCCGGGAACGCGGAGGCTACGAGCAGTACTTC	TRBV4-1	few	NA	TRBJ2-7
CASSLGGQGAYEQYF	TGCGCCAGCAGCCTGGGGGGACAGGGGGCCTACGAGCAGTACTTC	TRBV4-1	NA	TRBD1	TRBJ2-7
CASRGSGTGPVGYGYTF	TGTGCCAGCAGGGGGTCTGGGACAGGACCCGTGGGGTATGGCTACACCTTC	TRBV9	few	TRBD1	TRBJ1-2
CASSLELGRQDTQYF	TGTGCCAGCAGCCTGGAACTAGGTCGACAAGATACGCAGTATTTT	TRBV5-5	NA	NA	TRBJ2-3
CASLRDLTTNYGYTF	TGTGCCAGCCTACGAGATCTGACAACTAACTATGGCTACACCTTC	TRBV5-4	few	NA	TRBJ1-2
CASSLSVGWQGADYGYTF	TGTGCCAGCAGCTTATCGGTGGGTTGGCAGGGGGCCGACTATGGCTACACCTTC	TRBV11-2	NA	TRBD1	TRBJ1-2
CASSDLRRGNEKLFF	TGTGCCAGCAGTGACCTCAGGCGTGGTAATGAAAAACTGTTTTTT	TRBV25-1	large	NA	TRBJ1-4
CASSDRTGYEQYF	TGTGCCAGCAGTGACCGGACCGGCTACGAGCAGTACTTC	TRBV2	few	NA	TRBJ2-7
CASSLGVLSYEQYF	TGTGCCAGCAGCTTAGGTGTCTTGTCCTACGAGCAGTACTTC	TRBV7-2	NA	NA	TRBJ2-7
CSVERGRTGYYEQYF	TGCAGCGTTGAAAGGGGGAGGACAGGGTACTACGAGCAGTACTTC	TRBV29-1	NA	TRBD1	TRBJ2-7
CASSELQSSQYNEQFF	TGTGCCAGCAGTGAGCTACAGTCGTCGCAATACAATGAGCAGTTCTTC	TRBV25-1	NA	NA	TRBJ2-1
CASSKDSFYGYTF	TGTGCCAGTAGTAAGGACAGCTTCTATGGCTACACCTTC	TRBV19	NA	NA	TRBJ1-2
CASRPYFERAQETQYF	TGTGCCAGCAGGCCCTATTTTGAGCGGGCACAAGAGACCCAGTACTTC	TRBV27	NA	NA	TRBJ2-5
CASRLRSQGYNEQFF	TGTGCCAGCAGGCTCAGAAGTCAGGGCTACAATGAGCAGTTCTTC	TRBV6-5	NA	NA	TRBJ2-1
CASSFWFPGGTDTQYF	TGTGCCAGCAGTTTTTGGTTCCCAGGGGGCACAGATACGCAGTATTTT	TRBV6-5	NA	NA	TRBJ2-3
CASSLDRVGTEAFF	TGTGCCAGCAGCCTAGACAGGGTGGGAACTGAAGCTTTCTTT	TRBV5-5	few	TRBD1	TRBJ1-1
CASTNTQGATEAFF	TGTGCCAGCACCAATACCCAGGGGGCCACTGAAGCTTTCTTT	TRBV7-9	NA	TRBD1	TRBJ1-1
CAWTGMGGSATNEKLFF	TGTGCCTGGACCGGGATGGGGGGATCCGCAACTAATGAAAAACTGTTTTTT	TRBV30	NA	NA	TRBJ1-4